The rows below give T cell receptor beta chains drawn from one sample of a study of control samples from healthy donors and cancer patients. Sequencing used immunoSEQ multiplex PCR; TCRdb keeps in-frame clones, though not all of them. The data hold about 250,000 clones, with about four fifths observed a single time. Sequencing input: PBMCs. These receptors were taken from an older woman with lung cancer. The CDR3 runs from the conserved cysteine through the conserved F or W. Fields, in order: D gene, clone size, J gene, V gene, CDR3 DNA, CDR3 protein. D genes are given only for firm matches. Some rows have no size entry. The others give once, few or many, or a class for an expanded clone.

NA | NA | TRBJ2-3 | TRBV5-1 | TGCGCCAGCAGCTTGGTCGGGGGTCGCACAGATACGCAGTATTTT | CASSLVGGRTDTQYF
NA | NA | TRBJ2-1 | TRBV19 | TGTGCCAGTACCCCGGGACTTGATGCGTACGATGAGCAGTTCTTC | CASTPGLDAYDEQFF
TRBD1 | once | TRBJ2-7 | TRBV10-2 | TGCGCCAGCGCCCCTTCAGGGGGCTCCTACGAGCAGTACTTC | CASAPSGGSYEQYF
TRBD1 | few | TRBJ2-7 | TRBV5-1 | TGCGCCAGCAGCTGGGGACAGGGACGGCGTGGGTACGAGCAGTACTTC | CASSWGQGRRGYEQYF
TRBD1 | NA | TRBJ1-5 | TRBV6-6 | TGTGCCAGCAGTTCATACAGGGGTCCCCAGCATTTT | CASSSYRGPQHF
TRBD1 | NA | TRBJ1-1 | TRBV7-9 | TGTGCCAGCAGCTTAGCGAGACAGGGGGCGGGTGAAGCTTTCTTT | CASSLARQGAGEAFF
TRBD2 | NA | TRBJ2-1 | TRBV29-1 | TGCAGCGTACGGACTAGCGGGAGGGATGAGCAGTTCTTC | CSVRTSGRDEQFF
NA | NA | TRBJ2-2 | TRBV12-3/TRBV12-4 | TGTGCCAGCAAAAGGGGGTACGGGGAGCTGTTTTTT | CASKRGYGELFF
NA | NA | TRBJ2-5 | TRBV19 | TGTGCCAGTAACCCCGGGACATCGGAGACCCAGTACTTC | CASNPGTSETQYF
NA | NA | TRBJ1-1 | TRBV11-3 | TGTGCCAGCAGCTTAGGGGGGGATTTCGCTGAAGCTTTCTTT | CASSLGGDFAEAFF
TRBD2 | NA | TRBJ2-7 | TRBV7-6 | TGTGCCAGCAGCTTAGCCCCCTCTAGCGGGAGGGCCATCTACGAGCAGTACTTC | CASSLAPSSGRAIYEQYF
TRBD1 | NA | TRBJ1-2 | TRBV5-1 | TGCGCCAGCAGCCCTGGACAGGGAGGCTATGGCTACACCTTC | CASSPGQGGYGYTF
TRBD1 | NA | TRBJ1-3 | TRBV4-2 | TGTGCCAGCAGCGGAGGGACAGGGGGTGGAAACACCATATATTTT | CASSGGTGGGNTIYF
NA | few | TRBJ2-6 | TRBV7-3 | TGTGCCAGCAGCTCCCCGGAGGGTCCCCCTGGGGCCAACGTCCTGACTTTC | CASSSPEGPPGANVLTF
NA | NA | TRBJ1-1 | TRBV5-1 | TGCGCCAGCAGCTTGGCCGTCAACACTGAAGCTTTCTTT | CASSLAVNTEAFF
NA | NA | TRBJ2-6 | TRBV28 | TGTGCCAGCAGCCGGGGCTCTGGGGCCAACGTCCTGACTTTC | CASSRGSGANVLTF
TRBD2 | NA | TRBJ2-2 | TRBV28 | TGTGCCAGCGGCCTAGCGGGATTAAACACCGGGGAGCTGTTTTTT | CASGLAGLNTGELFF
NA | NA | TRBJ2-3 | TRBV27 | TGTGCCAGCAGTCTGGAGATAGGCACAGATACGCAGTATTTT | CASSLEIGTDTQYF
NA | NA | TRBJ1-1 | TRBV27 | TGTGCCAGCAGGATAGTCATCATGGGGGTCGCTGAAGCTTTCTTT | CASRIVIMGVAEAFF
NA | NA | TRBJ2-1 | TRBV24-1 | TGTGCCACCAGTGATAAAGCAAGGAGCTCCTACAATGAGCAGTTCTTC | CATSDKARSSYNEQFF
NA | NA | TRBJ2-7 | TRBV21-1 | TGTGCCAGCAGGGGACAGTCCTACGAGCAGTACTTC | CASRGQSYEQYF
TRBD1 | NA | TRBJ2-3 | TRBV3-1/TRBV3-2 | TGTGCCAGCAGCCAAGCCGGACAGGGATTGGAAGATACGCAGTATTTT | CASSQAGQGLEDTQYF
NA | NA | TRBJ2-1 | TRBV7-3 | TGTGCCAGCAGCTCGGGACCGGGGAACAATGAGCAGTTCTTC | CASSSGPGNNEQFF
NA | NA | TRBJ1-6 | TRBV7-2 | TGTGCCAGCAGCTTAGGACTGAGCTCCTATAATTCACCCCTCCACTTT | CASSLGLSSYNSPLHF